What follows is one T cell receptor (beta chain) and its context. Its antigen remains unidentified. The data derive from a study of cytomegalovirus exposure and HLA in healthy donors. Study-level findings and limits: The study designated 150 or so TCR beta chains cytomegalovirus-associated.

Primers for the PCR totalled 60 Vbeta and 13 Jbeta. Clones were sequenced by immunoSEQ multiplex PCR, and TCRdb holds only the in-frame ones, with some missing. The sample has 63,000 or so clones; around 80% are singletons. The germline V gene encodes CDR1 SGHTA and CDR2 FQGTGA. V was cut by 8 bases and J by 1 base, with 5 bases left in between. The length of the CDR3 is 12 residues. Sequencing was carried out using PBMCs. The receptor's source is a young woman in good health and CMV-seronegative. The V call is TRBV7-3, the J call TRBJ2-2, with unresolved D. The CDR3 DNA reads TGTGCCAGCGGAGTGAACACCGGGGAGCTGTTTTTT. It specifies CASGVNTGELFF.